This paragraph reports one T cell receptor beta chain. The sample is drawn from a study of T cells expressing NK-cell markers. The CDR3 is made up of 12 amino acids. One entry per CDR3 protein, without DNA, is what TCRdb gives after re-calling the 5' RACE reads. The record lists 200,000 to 300,000 distinct CDR3 sequences, of which the ten most abundant hold about 0.4%. The V gene is TRBV12-3 or TRBV12-4, the J gene TRBJ1-2; no DNA is available, so the TRBD1 call from TCRdb remains unchecked. Sequencing was done on a sample of blood T cells: a sorted CD56 or NKG2C T cell subset, CD4+ or CD8+ T cells, or bulk PBMC T cells (not recorded which). The receptor comes from a man aged 18 to 35 in good health. Here the CDR3 reads CASAAGVYGYTF.